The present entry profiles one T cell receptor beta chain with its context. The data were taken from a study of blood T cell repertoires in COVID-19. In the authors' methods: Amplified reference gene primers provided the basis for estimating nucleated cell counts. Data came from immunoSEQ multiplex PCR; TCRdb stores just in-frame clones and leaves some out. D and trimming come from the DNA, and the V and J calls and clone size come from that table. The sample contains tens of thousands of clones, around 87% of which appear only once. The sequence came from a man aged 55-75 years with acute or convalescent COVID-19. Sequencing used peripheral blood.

Written as DNA, the CDR3 is TGTGCCAGCACCCTAGACAGGGGGGGCTCCTACGAGCAGTACTTC. The encoded protein is CASTLDRGGSYEQYF. This chain joins TRBV2 and TRBJ2-7; 9 bases fit TRBD1. V lost 7 bases and J lost 0; bases outside the gene matches: 7. CDR1 and CDR2 (germline): SNHLY, FYNNEI. This CDR3 is 15 amino acids long.